These 13 T cell receptor beta chains were sequenced from one sample in a study of cytomegalovirus exposure and HLA in healthy donors. Primers included in the PCR were 60 Vbeta and 13 Jbeta primers. Profiling relied on immunoSEQ multiplex PCR, and the TCRdb table lists in-frame clones only, not all of them. This table holds some 140,000 clones, 65% to 85% found once. The sample comprised PBMCs. These receptors all stem from a man between 18 and 29 years old in good health and CMV-seronegative.

In this sample, this clone turned up once. The chain is built from TRBV6-5 and TRBJ1-6, with TRBD1 matching 8 bases. The V and J ends lost 0 bases and 7 bases, in that order; junction bases with no gene match: 2. The CDR3 spans 15 residues. CDR1 is MNHEY and CDR2 is SVGAGI in the germline V gene. The CDR3 sequence is CASSYSHRGNSPLHF. As DNA, the CDR3 is TGTGCCAGCAGTTACTCCCACAGGGGGAATTCACCCCTCCACTTT.

This sequence joins TRBV5-8 and TRBJ2-7; the D gene is possibly TRBD1 (5 bases). Trimming left V 4 bases short and J 2 bases short, with 16 bases between. CDR3 length: 15 residues. Germline CDR1 reads SGHTS; CDR2 reads YDEGEE. CDR3 loop: CASSPWAGRTYEQYF. CDR3 nucleotides: TGTGCCAGCAGCCCCTGGGCAGGGCGGACCTACGAGCAGTACTTC. The entire variable domain, with the rest obtained from reference TRBV5-8 and TRBJ2-7, is as follows: EAGVTQSPTHLIKTRGQQATLRCSPISGHTSVYWYQQALGLGLQFLLWYDEGEERNRGNFPPRFSGRQFPNYSSELNVNALELEDSALYLCASSPWAGRTYEQYFGPGTRLTVT.

This clone was observed a handful of times. V usage is TRBV6-5 and J usage is TRBJ2-3, with 7 positions matching TRBD1. Germline V gene data show CDR1 as MNHEY and CDR2 as SVGAGI. After removal of 6 bases from V and 2 bases from J, the junction contained 8 bases not matched to a gene. This CDR3 has 15 amino acids. The CDR3 sequence is CASRMTGLATDTQYF. The CDR3 DNA follows: TGTGCCAGCAGGATGACAGGGTTGGCCACAGATACGCAGTATTTT.

The chain recombines TRBV12-5 with TRBJ2-5, with 8 bases matching TRBD1. Trimming took 1 base from V and 10 from J; bases not matched to a gene: 11. Germline CDR1 and CDR2: LGHNT and FRNRAP. The CDR3 has 15 amino acids. CDR3 sequence (DNA): TGTGCTAGTGGTTTGGGCCACCTACAGGGGGGACTCCAGTACTTC. Encoded protein: CASGLGHLQGGLQYF.

The chain couples TRBV6-1 to TRBJ2-2; 8 bases are shared with TRBD1. The CDR3 extends over 13 amino acids. The germline V gene encodes CDR1 MNHNS and CDR2 SASEGT. The CDR3 coding sequence is TGTGCAAGCCTGACAGGGGACACCGGGGAGCTGTTTTTT. Translated, it gives CASLTGDTGELFF.

The genes are TRBV5-4 and TRBJ2-5, with TRBD1 as a possible D gene (7 bases). TRBJ2-7 matches the DNA end more closely, so the J call is doubtful. In germline, CDR1 is SGHNT, CDR2 YYREEE (reference sequence). CDR3 length: 14 residues. The CDR3: CASSPSGGHYEQYF. CDR3 DNA sequence: TGTGCCAGCAGCCCCTCAGGGGGGCACTACGAGCAGTACTTC.

This rearrangement joins TRBV27 to TRBJ1-2; no reliable D call. The germline gives CDR1 MNHEY, CDR2 SMNVEV (reference sequence). CDR3 length: 13 amino acids. In DNA, the CDR3 is TGTTTCGATGCGGGCTCCCTAAACTATGGCTACACCTTC. Its protein is CFDAGSLNYGYTF.

Only a few counts were recorded for this clone. The rearrangement joins TRBV4-3 to TRBJ2-2; a weak D match, TRBD1 (6 bases). The ends were cut back, 0 bases at V and 1 base at J, with 12 bases in the middle. Germline CDR1 and CDR2: LGHNA and YSLEER. The CDR3 has 17 amino acids. The CDR3 DNA reads as TGCGCCAGCAGCCAAGAGGGGGCAGCCAAGAACACCGGGGAGCTGTTTTTT. This sequence encodes CASSQEGAAKNTGELFF.

The chain combines TRBV6-4 with TRBJ1-1; the D gene is possibly TRBD1 (5 bases). In germline, CDR1 is MRHNA, CDR2 SNTAGT. The V and J ends lost 1 base and 11 bases respectively, with 14 bases between them. There are 13 residues in the CDR3. Here the CDR3 DNA reads TGTGCCAGCAGTGACTACCAGGGCTCAAGGGCTTTCTTT. It is translated as CASSDYQGSRAFF.

The J gene is TRBJ1-2, the V gene TRBV5-6; D is unresolved. This CDR3 region has 13 residues. The germline V gene encodes CDR1 SGHDT and CDR2 YYEEEE. Trimming stripped 3 bases from V and 4 bases from J, with 10 bases between. The CDR3 protein is CASSYLNSYGYTF. CDR3 bases: TGTGCCAGCAGCTACCTAAATTCCTATGGCTACACCTTC.

This chain links TRBV6-5 with TRBJ1-2; the D gene is possibly TRBD1 (6 bases). The CDR3 sequence is 11 residues long. Germline CDR1 MNHEY, CDR2 SVGAGI. The V and J ends lost 5 bases and 5 bases respectively, with 6 bases between them. CDR3 amino acids: CASSRGYGYTF. The DNA of the CDR3 is TGTGCCAGCAGTAGGGGGTATGGCTACACCTTC.

The chain has TRBV7-9 and TRBJ2-2, with TRBD1 identical over 7 bases. Germline CDR1 and CDR2: SEHNR and FQNEAQ (reference sequence). After removal of 4 bases from V and 2 bases from J, the junction contained 4 bases not matched to a gene. The CDR3 has 15 amino acids. The chain's CDR3 is CASSSRDSNTGELFF. The DNA of the CDR3 is TGTGCCAGCAGCTCCCGGGACAGCAACACCGGGGAGCTGTTTTTT. The whole variable domain, filled in from reference TRBV7-9 and TRBJ2-2, reads DTGVSQNPRHKITKRGQNVTFRCDPISEHNRLYWYRQTLGQGPEFLTYFQNEAQLEKSRLLSDRFSAERPKGSFSTLEIQRTEQGDSAMYLCASSSRDSNTGELFFGEGSRLTVL.

This clone showed up many times. The chain uses TRBV5-6 and TRBJ1-1; D uncertain. The length of the CDR3 is 12 residues. Germline V gene data show CDR1 as SGHDT and CDR2 as YYEEEE. The V gene lost 4 bases and the J gene lost 0 bases, with 4 bases spanning the gap. CDR3 sequence reads: CASSLLNTEAFF. As DNA, the CDR3 is TGTGCCAGCAGCCTTTTGAACACTGAAGCTTTCTTT.